The rows below give T cell receptor beta chains drawn from one sample of a study of T cells in Graves' hyperthyroidism and ophthalmopathy. MiXCR, applied by TCRdb to the multiplex PCR reads, yields one record per CDR3 protein. The sample records hundreds of thousands of distinct CDR3 sequences, 14% being singletons. Sequenced: blood. Source of these receptors: a woman aged 45-60 years with Graves' ophthalmopathy. CDR3s include the opening cysteine and the closing phenylalanine or tryptophan. The D gene is left open where the match is weak. Some rows have no size entry. The others give once, few or many, or a class for an expanded clone.

CDR3 protein,CDR3 DNA,V gene,D gene,clone size,J gene
CASSYSRVGDRGVSGNTIYF,TGTGCCAGCAGTTACTCGAGAGTCGGTGACAGGGGGGTCTCTGGAAACACCATATATTTT,TRBV6-2/TRBV6-3,TRBD1,few,TRBJ1-3
CASSPGTGSHGYTF,TGTGCCAGCAGCCCCGGGACAGGGTCTCATGGCTACACCTTC,TRBV6-2/TRBV6-3,TRBD1,many,TRBJ1-2
CASSLGPAGNSPLHF,TGTGCCAGCAGCTTAGGGCCCGCGGGGAATTCACCCCTCCACTTT,TRBV13,.,many,TRBJ1-6
CARSGGATDTQYF,TGTGCGCGCTCGGGAGGGGCCACAGATACGCAGTATTTT,TRBV10-3,TRBD2,.,TRBJ2-3
CASSSVAGGYEQYF,TGTGCCAGCAGCTCCGTAGCGGGAGGGTACGAGCAGTACTTC,TRBV7-2,TRBD2,many,TRBJ2-7
CASSLGGGRAYEQYF,TGTGCCAGCAGTTTAGGCGGCGGGAGGGCCTACGAGCAGTACTTC,TRBV12-3/TRBV12-4,TRBD2,.,TRBJ2-7
CASSSRGTGGPVGELFF,TGTGCCAGCAGCTCACGCGGGACAGGCGGTCCTGTCGGGGAGCTGTTTTTT,TRBV7-2,TRBD1,few,TRBJ2-2
CASRKTSGRWLSEQFF,TGTGCCAGCAGGAAAACTAGCGGGAGGTGGCTTAGCGAGCAGTTCTTC,TRBV28,TRBD2,many,TRBJ2-1
CASSYPDGEAFF,TGTGCCAGCAGTTACCCAGATGGGGAAGCTTTCTTT,TRBV6-5,.,.,TRBJ1-1
CSARRGGGDEKLFF,TGCAGTGCCAGACGAGGAGGGGGCGATGAAAAACTGTTTTTT,TRBV20-1,TRBD1,many,TRBJ1-4
CASSPDPGTGHYVQQYF,TGTGCCAGCAGCCCTGACCCCGGGACAGGGCACTACGTACAGCAGTACTTC,TRBV9,TRBD1,many,TRBJ2-7
CASSPSDRAISYEQYF,TGTGCCAGCAGTCCCTCGGACAGGGCAATCTCCTACGAGCAGTACTTC,TRBV12-3/TRBV12-4,TRBD1,many,TRBJ2-7
CSVARIQRDRTDTQYF,TGCAGCGTTGCAAGGATACAGCGGGACCGCACAGATACGCAGTATTTT,TRBV29-1,TRBD2,.,TRBJ2-3
CSAEAGGPNEQYF,TGCAGTGCCGAAGCGGGAGGGCCCAACGAGCAGTACTTC,TRBV20-1,TRBD2,many,TRBJ2-7
CASVGASGNTIYF,TGTGCCTCAGTGGGGGCCTCTGGAAACACCATATATTTT,TRBV24-1,.,.,TRBJ1-3
CASSPGTQRRDTEAFF,TGTGCCAGCTCACCGGGGACCCAAAGGCGGGACACTGAAGCTTTCTTT,TRBV18,.,few,TRBJ1-1
CASSLAGTLEAFF,TGTGCCAGCAGCTTAGCGGGGACACTTGAAGCTTTCTTT,TRBV11-2,.,many,TRBJ1-1
CASSRPPGQGARFGELFF,TGTGCCAGCAGCCGCCCTCCGGGACAGGGGGCGCGGTTCGGGGAGCTGTTTTTT,TRBV3-2,.,many,TRBJ2-2
CASGEAANYGYTF,TGTGCCAGCGGGGAGGCGGCCAACTATGGCTACACCTTC,TRBV27,.,.,TRBJ1-2
CSAASGTSNQPQHF,TGCAGTGCTGCTTCAGGGACGAGCAATCAGCCCCAGCATTTT,TRBV20-1,.,many,TRBJ1-5
CASSYYNSGANVLTF,TGTGCCAGCAGCTATTACAACTCTGGGGCCAACGTCCTGACTTTC,TRBV27,.,.,TRBJ2-6
CASSSSGQGARYNSPLHF,TGTGCCAGCAGCAGCTCCGGACAGGGTGCGCGCTATAATTCACCCCTCCACTTT,TRBV7-9,TRBD1,.,TRBJ1-6